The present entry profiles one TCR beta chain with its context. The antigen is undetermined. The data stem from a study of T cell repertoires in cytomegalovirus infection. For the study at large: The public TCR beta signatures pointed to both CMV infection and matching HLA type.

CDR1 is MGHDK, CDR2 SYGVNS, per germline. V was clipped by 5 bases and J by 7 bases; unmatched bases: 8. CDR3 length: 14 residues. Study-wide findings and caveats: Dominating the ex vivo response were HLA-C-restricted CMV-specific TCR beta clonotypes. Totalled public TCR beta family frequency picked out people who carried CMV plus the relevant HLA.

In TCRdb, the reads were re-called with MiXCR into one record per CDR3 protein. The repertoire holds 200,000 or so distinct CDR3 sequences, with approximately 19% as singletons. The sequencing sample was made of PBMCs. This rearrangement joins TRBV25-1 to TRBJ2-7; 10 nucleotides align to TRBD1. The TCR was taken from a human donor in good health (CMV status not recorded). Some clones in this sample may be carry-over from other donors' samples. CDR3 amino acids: CASSPGQGLREQYF. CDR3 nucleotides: TGTGCCAGCAGTCCGGGACAGGGGCTACGGGAGCAGTACTTC.